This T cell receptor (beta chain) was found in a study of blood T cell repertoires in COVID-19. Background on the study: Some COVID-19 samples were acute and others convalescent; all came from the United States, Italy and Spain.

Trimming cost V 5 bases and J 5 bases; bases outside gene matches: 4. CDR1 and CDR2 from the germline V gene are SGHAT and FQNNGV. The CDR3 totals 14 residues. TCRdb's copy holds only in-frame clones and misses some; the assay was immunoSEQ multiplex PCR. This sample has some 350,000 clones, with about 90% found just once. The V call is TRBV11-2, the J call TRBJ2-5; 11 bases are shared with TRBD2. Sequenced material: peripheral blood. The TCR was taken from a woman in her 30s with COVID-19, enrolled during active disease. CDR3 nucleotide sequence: TGTGCCAGCAGCCCTCGGACTAGCGGGGAGACCCAGTACTTC. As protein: CASSPRTSGETQYF.